Sequencing of this T cell receptor (beta chain) was carried out in a study of Graves' ophthalmopathy and Graves' hyperthyroidism. RNA transcripts served as template for amplifying TCR beta CDR3 sequences. HTBI primers primed a first-round RT-PCR, and a second-round multiplex PCR followed. TCRdb used MiXCR to reprocess the multiplex PCR reads, holding one entry per CDR3 protein. The sample yields a few hundred thousand distinct CDR3 sequences, around 18% seen once. The CDR3 is 15 residues long. In germline, CDR1 is MGHRA, CDR2 YSYEKL. With V trimmed by 4 bases and J by 2 bases, 6 bases remained unmatched. This clonotype showed up many times. Moderate-to-severe activity, CAS at least 3, NOSPECS at least 4 and duration under 3 months characterized donors with ophthalmopathy. Patients were excluded if they had other autoimmune diseases or uncontrolled infections, and likewise if pregnancy or lactation applied. Physicians reached a diagnosis by relying on clinical symptoms, serum thyroxine, TRAb, thyroid ultrasound and orbital computed tomography.

The rearrangement joins TRBV4-1 to TRBJ2-7; TRBD1 matches at 9 bases. This TCR was sampled from a woman aged 18-30 years with Graves' ophthalmopathy. Sequenced input: peripheral blood. The CDR3 DNA follows: TGCGCCAGCAGCCCAGACCGGGACAGGGCCTACGAGCAGTACTTC. Its protein is CASSPDRDRAYEQYF.